The 5 T cell receptor beta chains below were found in one sample sequenced in a study of blood T cells in healthy people across ages. Primers used in a second PCR of roughly 7 to 11 cycles were a sample-barcoded 5' primer and a J-beta primer mix. One entry per CDR3 protein, called by TCRdb with MiXCR from the 5' RACE reads. The table lists roughly 1.6 million distinct CDR3 sequences, roughly 32% of them singletons. What was sequenced was blood. Every receptor here comes from a woman aged 25 to 45 in good health.

This clonotype showed up just a few times. The CDR3 region is CASRTGTGVGGTNQPQHF. CDR3 coding DNA: TGTGCCAGCAGAACCGGGACAGGGGTCGGGGGGACCAATCAGCCCCAGCATTTT. The genes are TRBV6-1 and TRBJ1-5; TRBD1 agrees at 10 bases. From germline, CDR1 is MNHNS and CDR2 SASEGT. The ends lost 6 bases at V and 3 bases at J; junction bases unmatched: 14. The length of the CDR3 is 18 residues.

The chain couples TRBV9 to TRBJ2-1; 11 bases match TRBD2. From germline, CDR1 is SGDLS and CDR2 YYNGEE. Trimming at V came to 2 bases and at J to 9 bases, leaving 13 bases not matched to a gene. This CDR3 contains 17 residues. Here the CDR3 DNA reads TGTGCCAGCAGCGTTACATTGACTAGCGGGGTGTTGGGTGAGCAGTTCTTC. It yields the protein CASSVTLTSGVLGEQFF.

The sample holds a few counts of this clonotype. CDR3 sequence reads: CASQGAGDTQYF. The CDR3 region has the DNA TGTGCCAGTCAGGGGGCGGGGGATACGCAGTATTTT. V and J are TRBV11-1 and TRBJ2-3; 8 nucleotides match TRBD1. Germline loops: CDR1 SGHAT, CDR2 FQDESV (reference sequence). V shed 9 bases and J 6 bases; nucleotides not matched to a gene: 5. The CDR3 has 12 amino acids.

This clonotype was observed a handful of times. This sequence joins TRBV20-1 and TRBJ1-2, with D maybe TRBD1 (6 bases). This CDR3 is 13 amino acids long. The V end was cut by 2 bases, the J end by 6 bases, with 13 bases between. The V gene's germline CDR1 is DFQATT and CDR2 SNEGSKA (reference sequence). CDR3 in amino acids: CSARFGQLHGYTF. CDR3 nucleotide sequence: TGCAGTGCTAGATTTGGACAGCTCCATGGCTACACCTTC.

This chain uses TRBV15 with TRBJ2-3, with TRBD2 matching 9 bases. This CDR3 spans 15 amino acids. Trimming took 8 bases from V and 2 from J; bases not matched to a gene: 8. The germline CDR1 and CDR2 sequences are LNHNV and YYDKDF (reference sequence). The CDR3 DNA sequence: TGTGCCACCCAGACCAGGACTAGCGCCACAGATACGCAGTATTTT. Protein sequence: CATQTRTSATDTQYF.